One T cell receptor beta chain is described in this entry. Its antigen is as yet unknown. This CDR3 has 14 amino acids. Germline V lookup: CDR1 SGHRS, CDR2 YFSETQ. The ends were cut back, 0 bases at V and 0 bases at J, with 5 bases in the middle. The entry originates in a study of cytomegalovirus exposure and HLA in healthy donors. Study-wide results and caveats: Roughly uniform sequencing depth across donors was assumed, possibly incorrectly. TRBV6-2, TRBV6-3 and some other V segments were excluded as indistinguishable.

PCR used 60 Vbeta primers and 13 Jbeta primers. Repertoires were generated with immunoSEQ multiplex PCR, while TCRdb's copy carries only in-frame clones and drops some. The sample shows 59,000 or so clones, 85% of them seen only once. Each of the donors was a healthy bone marrow donor. This TCR came from a female donor in good health and CMV-seronegative. This rearrangement joins TRBV5-1 to TRBJ2-3; D is unclear. Input material: PBMCs. CDR3 amino acids: CASSLGQSTDTQYF. CDR3 coding DNA: TGCGCCAGCAGCTTGGGTCAAAGCACAGATACGCAGTATTTT.